The 23 T cell receptor beta chains in this list originate from one sample, sequenced in a study of OX40 agonist ivuxolimab in advanced cancers. Clones were sequenced by immunoSEQ multiplex PCR, and TCRdb holds only the in-frame ones, with some missing. The repertoire holds roughly 70,000 clones, with approximately 90% as singletons. Material: CD4+ or CD8+ T cells sorted from blood, obtained in a trial of the OX40 agonist ivuxolimab. The source is an adult with an advanced solid tumor such as melanoma, head and neck, liver or kidney cancer.

This clone appeared a few times. The CDR3 region has the DNA TGCGCCAGCAGTGATAGCCGACTAGCCTACGAGCAGTACTTC. As protein: CASSDSRLAYEQYF. V gene TRBV10-1 combines with J gene TRBJ2-7; TRBD2 might be the D (6 bases). V lost 3 bases and J 2 bases, leaving 11 bases between the germline ends. The germline CDR1 and CDR2 sequences are WNHNN and SYGVQD (reference sequence). The CDR3 consists of 14 residues.

In nucleotides, the CDR3 is TGCGCCAGCAGCCAAGATAAAGGAACAGCTTCCTCCTACGAGCAGTACTTC. Protein product: CASSQDKGTASSYEQYF. The gene calls are TRBV4-1 and TRBJ2-7; D is ambiguous. The V end lost 0 bases, the J end lost 0 bases, and 15 bases lay between the germline ends. Germline loops: CDR1 MGHRA, CDR2 YSYEKL. This CDR3 contains 17 residues.

The chain combines TRBV30 with TRBJ1-3; D ambiguous. CDR3 size: 11 residues. The V end lost 3 bases, the J end lost 4 bases, and 4 bases lay between the germline ends. From germline, CDR1 is GTSNPN and CDR2 SVGIG (reference sequence). CDR3 sequence: CAWRQGNTIYF. The CDR3 bases are TGTGCCTGGAGGCAGGGAAACACCATATATTTT.

This sequence joins TRBV18 and TRBJ1-2; D may be TRBD1 (5 bases). V was cut by 5 bases and J by 0 bases, with 16 bases left in between. There are 16 residues in the CDR3. CDR1 is KGHSH, CDR2 LQKENI, per germline. In DNA form, the CDR3 reads TGTGCCAGCTCATCGCTAGGACACCTATCTAACTATGGCTACACCTTC. This sequence encodes CASSSLGHLSNYGYTF.

The chain recombines TRBV7-6 with TRBJ2-1, with no clear D. From germline, CDR1 is SGHVS and CDR2 FNYEAQ. Trimming removed 3 bases from V and 6 bases from J, with 18 bases in between. The CDR3 has 16 amino acids. The CDR3 region is CASSFSPDPTSNEQFF. CDR3 bases: TGTGCCAGCAGCTTTTCGCCGGACCCAACATCCAATGAGCAGTTCTTC.

This chain links TRBV6-1 with TRBJ2-1; 8 positions agree with TRBD1. Trimming removed 9 bases from V and 3 bases from J; junction bases left unmatched: 10. The CDR3 contains 15 residues. CDR1 and CDR2 (germline): MNHNS, SASEGT. The CDR3 DNA follows: TGTGCCAGTAGTACCCCGGGACAGGACTACAATGAGCAGTTCTTC. It is translated as CASSTPGQDYNEQFF.

This clone was detected a few times. The genes are TRBV5-1 and TRBJ2-7; the D gene is possibly TRBD2 (5 bases). Germline lookup yields CDR1 SGHRS and CDR2 YFSETQ. The CDR3 has 12 amino acids. V lost 1 base, J lost 5 bases, and 7 bases lay in between. The CDR3 DNA is TGCGCCAGCAGCTTGCCGGGGAACGAGCAGTACTTC. This sequence encodes CASSLPGNEQYF.

The genes are TRBV19 and TRBJ2-3; 7 nucleotides line up with TRBD2. The CDR3 consists of 16 residues. The ends lost 2 bases at V and 4 bases at J; junction bases unmatched: 9. Germline loops: CDR1 LNHDA, CDR2 SQIVND (reference sequence). The CDR3 DNA reads as TGTGCCAGTAGTATACGTGGCGGGAGATCCTCAGATACGCAGTATTTT. Translation: CASSIRGGRSSDTQYF.

The chain links TRBV28 to TRBJ2-2; D gene ambiguous. CDR3 length: 15 residues. Germline CDR1 MDHEN, CDR2 SYDVKM. V was clipped by 3 bases and J by 4 bases, with 12 bases between them. The CDR3 coding sequence is TGTGCCAGCAGTTTTCGGCAGAAGGGCACCGGGGAGCTGTTTTTT. Residues: CASSFRQKGTGELFF.

V gene TRBV5-1 combines with J gene TRBJ1-2; no clear D gene. Trimming took 4 bases from V and 2 from J, leaving 9 bases between them. Per the germline V gene, CDR1 is SGHRS and CDR2 is YFSETQ. CDR3 length: 13 residues. The DNA for the CDR3 is TGCGCCAGCAGCATGGACGGAAACTATGGCTACACCTTC. This codes for CASSMDGNYGYTF. The full variable domain, its missing parts supplied by reference TRBV5-1 and TRBJ1-2, is KAGVTQTPRYLIKTRGQQVTLSCSPISGHRSVSWYQQTPGQGLQFLFEYFSETQRNKGNFPGRFSGRQFSNSRSEMNVSTLELGDSALYLCASSMDGNYGYTFGSGTRLTVV.

J is TRBJ1-4 and V is TRBV4-3; possibly TRBD1 for D (5 bases). V lost 0 bases and J lost 4, with 9 bases in between. Germline V gene data show CDR1 as LGHNA and CDR2 as YSLEER. The CDR3 has 15 residues. CDR3 nucleotides: TGCGCCAGCAGCCAAGATGCCAGGGATAATGAAAAACTGTTTTTT. Its translation is CASSQDARDNEKLFF.

The gene calls are TRBV19 and TRBJ2-2, with 7 bases that match TRBD2. This CDR3 is built from 13 residues. Germline V gene sequence: CDR1 LNHDA, CDR2 SQIVND (reference sequence). V lost 7 bases to trimming and J lost 5 bases; unmatched junction nucleotides: 4. CDR3 DNA: TGTGCCAGTAACGAGCGGGGTACCGGGGAGCTGTTTTTT. Its translation: CASNERGTGELFF.

CDR3 in DNA: TGCGCCAGCAGCTGGGGACAGTACGATGCAGCAAATGAGCAGTTCTTC. The encoded protein is CASSWGQYDAANEQFF. This chain links TRBV5-1 with TRBJ2-1; 7 nucleotides match TRBD1. Per germline, CDR1 SGHRS and CDR2 YFSETQ. Trimming cost V 3 bases and J 7 bases; bases outside gene matches: 13. The CDR3 consists of 16 residues.

The chain couples TRBV15 to TRBJ1-5; no definite D call. Trimming took off 7 bases at V and 6 bases at J, with 10 bases between the two ends. Germline CDR1 and CDR2: LNHNV and YYDKDF (reference sequence). This CDR3 is built from 12 residues. The CDR3 nucleotides are TGTGCCACCAAAGACCCGGGTCAGCCCCAGCATTTT. The encoded protein is CATKDPGQPQHF.

This chain links TRBV18 with TRBJ2-7, with D maybe TRBD1 (6 bases). CDR1 and CDR2 from the germline V gene are KGHSH and LQKENI. The CDR3 spans 14 residues. The V end was cut by 8 bases, the J end by 0 bases, with 14 bases between. CDR3 DNA sequence: TGTGCCAGCAGAGGGGGATCCGACTCCTACGAGCAGTACTTC. Encoded protein: CASRGGSDSYEQYF.

The rearrangement uses TRBV7-9 and TRBJ2-5, with no clear D. The CDR3 spans 13 residues. Trimming took 4 bases from V and 7 from J, leaving 13 bases between them. Germline V CDR1 and CDR2: SEHNR, FQNEAQ (reference sequence). The CDR3 protein is CASSSTPTLTQYF. CDR3 nucleotide sequence: TGTGCCAGCAGCTCCACCCCGACCTTGACCCAGTACTTC.

This chain links TRBV6-5 with TRBJ1-1, with no clear D. The CDR3 is made up of 15 amino acids. Trimming cost V 7 bases and J 1 base, with 16 bases left between them. Germline V gives CDR1 MNHEY, CDR2 SVGAGI. The chain's CDR3 is CASTTTGEGNTEAFF. CDR3 DNA: TGTGCCAGCACCACGACTGGGGAGGGGAACACTGAAGCTTTCTTT.

The chain combines TRBV11-2 with TRBJ2-7; 9 nucleotides align to TRBD1. The CDR3 contains 15 residues. Germline V gene lookup returns CDR1 SGHAT and CDR2 FQNNGV. With 2 bases clipped from V and 3 bases from J, the junction kept 5 bases outside the gene matches. DNA of the CDR3: TGTGCCAGCAGCTTATCTCTGGGACAGGGCTACGAGCAGTACTTC. This translates into CASSLSLGQGYEQYF.

The chain carries TRBV30 and TRBJ1-5; the D is unclear. The length of the CDR3 is 15 residues. V was cut by 3 bases and J by 1 base, with 13 bases left in between. CDR1 and CDR2 from the germline V gene are GTSNPN and SVGIG (reference sequence). The CDR3 here is CAWSEGFGSNQPQHF. DNA of the CDR3: TGTGCCTGGAGCGAGGGCTTTGGGAGCAATCAGCCCCAGCATTTT.

The chain recombines TRBV15 with TRBJ1-1; D is uncertain. The ends were cut back, 0 bases at V and 7 bases at J, with 9 bases in the middle. The CDR3 extends over 13 amino acids. Looked up from germline, CDR1 is LNHNV and CDR2 is YYDKDF (reference sequence). CDR3 nucleotide sequence: TGTGCCACCAGCAGAGACAGACCGAGTGAAGCTTTCTTT. It codes for CATSRDRPSEAFF.

This chain uses TRBV29-1 with TRBJ2-2; TRBD2 might be the D (7 bases). Germline lookup yields CDR1 SQVTM and CDR2 ANQGSEA. Trimming pared 4 bases from V and 2 bases from J, leaving 11 bases between. CDR3 length: 14 amino acids. This chain's CDR3 is CSVGRGGNTGELFF. DNA for the CDR3: TGCAGCGTTGGAAGGGGGGGAAACACCGGGGAGCTGTTTTTT.

The rearrangement uses TRBV27 and TRBJ1-6; unclear D gene. CDR1 is MNHEY, CDR2 SMNVEV, per germline (reference sequence). Trimming left V 8 bases short and J 7 bases short, with 15 bases between. The CDR3 runs to 14 residues. CDR3 nucleotides: TGTGCCAGCCAGTTCGAGGCCCCCAATTCACCCCTCCACTTT. Encoded protein: CASQFEAPNSPLHF.

The chain joins TRBV28 to TRBJ2-5, with 10 bases aligning to TRBD2. The CDR3 spans 15 residues. V lost 6 bases and J lost 5; bases outside the gene matches: 9. Germline V gives CDR1 MDHEN, CDR2 SYDVKM. The CDR3 spells CASSVAGGFGETQYF. As DNA, the CDR3 is TGTGCCAGCAGCGTAGCGGGAGGCTTCGGGGAGACCCAGTACTTC. Filled out from reference TRBV28 and TRBJ2-5, the complete variable domain reads DVKVTQSSRYLVKRTGEKVFLECVQDMDHENMFWYRQDPGLGLRLIYFSYDVKMKEKGDIPEGYSVSREKKERFSLILESASTNQTSMYLCASSVAGGFGETQYFGPGTRLLVL.